This is a list of T cell receptor beta chains from one sample in a study of blood T cells in healthy people across ages. One entry per CDR3 protein, called by TCRdb with MiXCR from the 5' RACE reads. The sample carries about a million distinct CDR3 sequences, roughly 50% recorded once. The sequenced sample consisted of blood. These receptors all stem from a man under 40 in good health. The CDR3 runs from the conserved cysteine through the conserved F or W. The D gene is left open where the match is weak. Rows give clone size only sometimes, using once, few, many, or a class for an expanded clone.

>TRBJ2-3|.|TRBD2|TRBV5-1
CASSLALAGPTDTQYF
TGCGCCAGCAGCTTGGCGTTAGCGGGGCCGACAGATACGCAGTATTTT
>TRBJ2-3|few|TRBD1|TRBV20-1
CSAREPDRGTDTQYF
TGCAGTGCTAGAGAACCGGACAGGGGGACAGATACGCAGTATTTT
>TRBJ2-1|few|.|TRBV20-1
CSARESGTPEQFF
TGCAGTGCTAGAGAGTCCGGGACACCTGAGCAGTTCTTC
>TRBJ2-3|.|.|TRBV5-6
CASGRRALGADTQYF
TGTGCCAGCGGTCGACGGGCGCTAGGAGCAGATACGCAGTATTTT
>TRBJ2-1|once|TRBD2|TRBV3-1
CASSQPIGSGGYNEQFF
TGTGCCAGCAGCCAACCCATAGGTAGCGGGGGATACAATGAGCAGTTCTTC
>TRBJ2-7|few|TRBD2|TRBV18
CASSPATSGAYEQYF
TGTGCCAGCTCACCGGCGACTAGCGGGGCCTACGAGCAGTACTTC
>TRBJ2-1|once|TRBD2|TRBV15
CATSRELAGENEQFF
TGTGCCACCAGCAGAGAACTAGCGGGAGAAAATGAGCAGTTCTTC
>TRBJ2-7|.|TRBD1|TRBV5-1
CASSLGQEEYF
TGCGCCAGCAGCCTCGGACAGGAAGAGTACTTC
>TRBJ2-3|.|TRBD2|TRBV3-1
CASSSGLAGGPLNTQYF
TGTGCCAGCAGTTCCGGACTAGCGGGGGGGCCCTTGAATACGCAGTATTTT
>TRBJ2-4|.|TRBD2|TRBV20-1
CSARDRRGSYVQYF
TGCAGTGCTAGAGATCGGCGGGGGTCCTACGTGCAGTACTTC
>TRBJ2-2|.|.|TRBV28
CASKEGDTGELFF
TGTGCCAGCAAGGAGGGAGACACCGGGGAGCTGTTTTTT
>TRBJ2-1|.|.|TRBV18
CASSLPRASYNEQFF
TGTGCCAGCTCACTGCCTAGAGCCTCCTACAATGAGCAGTTCTTC
>TRBJ1-6|.|.|TRBV6-5
CASSYRGGVVDNSPLHF
TGTGCCAGCAGTTACCGTGGGGGGGTAGTCGATAATTCACCCCTCCACTTT
>TRBJ1-4|few|.|TRBV6-6
CASSYSPLRAGEKLFF
TGTGCCAGCAGTTACTCCCCATTAAGGGCCGGAGAAAAACTGTTTTTT
>TRBJ2-5|.|.|TRBV7-2
CASSLKDWQKETQYF
TGTGCCAGCAGCTTAAAGGATTGGCAGAAAGAGACCCAGTACTTC
>TRBJ1-1|once|TRBD1|TRBV5-1
CASRYTGGELDTEAFF
TGCGCCAGCAGATACACAGGGGGCGAGTTGGACACTGAAGCTTTCTTT
>TRBJ2-7|few|.|TRBV20-1
CSASDDRTVGTSYEQYF
TGCAGTGCTAGTGACGACCGGACAGTCGGAACCTCCTACGAGCAGTACTTC
>TRBJ2-3|.|.|TRBV4-3
CASSQEPLGGSTDTQYF
TGCGCCAGCAGCCAAGAGCCCCTAGGGGGTAGCACAGATACGCAGTATTTT
>TRBJ2-7|few|TRBD1|TRBV27
CASKTTGGSYEQYF
TGTGCCAGCAAGACCACAGGGGGCTCCTACGAGCAGTACTTC
>TRBJ2-1|few|TRBD2|TRBV29-1
CSVAQRGAYNEQFF
TGCAGCGTTGCGCAGCGGGGGGCCTACAATGAGCAGTTCTTC
>TRBJ2-7|.|TRBD1|TRBV5-1
CASGRLQGSAYEQYF
TGCGCCAGCGGAAGATTACAGGGGTCTGCATACGAGCAGTACTTC
>TRBJ2-1|.|.|TRBV6-2/TRBV6-3
CASSYSSGSREQFF
TGTGCCAGCAGTTACTCGAGCGGGTCGCGTGAGCAGTTCTTC
>TRBJ2-7|.|.|TRBV9
CASSVEDNEQYF
TGTGCCAGCAGCGTAGAAGACAATGAGCAGTACTTC